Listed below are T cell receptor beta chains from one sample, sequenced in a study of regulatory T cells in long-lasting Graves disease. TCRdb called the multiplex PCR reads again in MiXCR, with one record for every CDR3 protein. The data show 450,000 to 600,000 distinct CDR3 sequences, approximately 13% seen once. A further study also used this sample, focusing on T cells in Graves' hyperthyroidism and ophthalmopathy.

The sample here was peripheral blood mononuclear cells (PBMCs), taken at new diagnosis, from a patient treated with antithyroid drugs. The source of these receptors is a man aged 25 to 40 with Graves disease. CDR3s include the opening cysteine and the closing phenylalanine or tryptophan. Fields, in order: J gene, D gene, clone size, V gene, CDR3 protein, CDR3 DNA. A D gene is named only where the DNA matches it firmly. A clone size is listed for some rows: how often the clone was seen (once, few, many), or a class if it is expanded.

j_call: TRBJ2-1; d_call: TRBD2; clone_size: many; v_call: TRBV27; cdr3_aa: CASSPGTSGRASNEQFF; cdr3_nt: TGTGCCAGCAGTCCCGGGACTAGCGGGAGGGCGTCTAATGAGCAGTTCTTC
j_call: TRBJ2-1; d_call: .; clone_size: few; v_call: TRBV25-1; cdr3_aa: CASRATGSNEQLF; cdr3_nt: TGTGCCAGCAGGGCGACAGGCAGCAATGAGCAGCTCTTC
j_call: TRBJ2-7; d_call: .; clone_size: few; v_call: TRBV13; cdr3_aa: CASSRTQGWEEQYF; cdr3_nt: TGTGCCAGCAGCCGAACGCAGGGGTGGGAAGAGCAGTACTTC
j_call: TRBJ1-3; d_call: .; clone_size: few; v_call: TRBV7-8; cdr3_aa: CASSLAQGNSGNTIYF; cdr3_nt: TGTGCCAGCAGCTTAGCGCAGGGCAACTCTGGAAACACCATATATTTT
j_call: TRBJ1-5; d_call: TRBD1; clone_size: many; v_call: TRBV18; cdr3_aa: CASSPRQGTGNQPQHF; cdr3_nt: TGTGCCAGCTCACCACGACAGGGTACGGGCAATCAGCCCCAGCATTTT
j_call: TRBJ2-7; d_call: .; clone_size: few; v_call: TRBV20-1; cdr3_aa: CSANRQTSSYEQYF; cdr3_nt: TGCAGTGCTAACCGACAGACCAGCTCCTACGAGCAGTACTTC
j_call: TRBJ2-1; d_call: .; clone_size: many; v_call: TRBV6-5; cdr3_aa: CASSYSGVGEQFF; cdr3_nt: TGTGCCAGCAGTTACTCCGGGGTAGGTGAGCAGTTCTTC
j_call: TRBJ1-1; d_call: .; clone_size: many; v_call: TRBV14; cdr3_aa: CASSHVGRQLEAFF; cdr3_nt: TGTGCCAGCAGCCACGTCGGGAGACAGCTTGAAGCTTTCTTT
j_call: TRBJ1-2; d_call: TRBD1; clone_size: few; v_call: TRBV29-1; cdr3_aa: CSVDGATGLKTGYGYTF; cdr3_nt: TGCAGCGTTGACGGGGCGACAGGGTTAAAGACGGGCTATGGCTACACCTTC
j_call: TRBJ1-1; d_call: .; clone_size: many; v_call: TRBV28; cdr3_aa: CASTMDSFSTEAFF; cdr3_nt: TGTGCCAGCACCATGGACAGCTTTAGCACTGAAGCTTTCTTT
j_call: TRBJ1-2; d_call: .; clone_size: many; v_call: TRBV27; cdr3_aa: CASSLSPADGYTF; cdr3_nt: TGTGCCAGCAGTTTATCCCCAGCAGATGGCTACACCTTC
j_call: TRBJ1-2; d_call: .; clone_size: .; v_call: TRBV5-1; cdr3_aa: CASSLSGRGYGYTF; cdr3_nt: TGCGCCAGCAGCTTGTCCGGGAGGGGCTATGGCTACACCTTC
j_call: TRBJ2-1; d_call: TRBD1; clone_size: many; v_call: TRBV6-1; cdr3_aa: CASSRQGGNNEQFF; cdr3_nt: TGTGCCAGCAGTCGACAGGGGGGGAACAATGAGCAGTTCTTC
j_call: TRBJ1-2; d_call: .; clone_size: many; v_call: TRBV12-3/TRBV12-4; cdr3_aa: CASSLNSYGYTF; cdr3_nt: TGTGCCAGCAGTTTGAATAGCTATGGCTACACCTTC
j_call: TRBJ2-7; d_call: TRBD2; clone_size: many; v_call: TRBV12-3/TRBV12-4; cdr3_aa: CASTSSGRAAEQYF; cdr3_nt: TGTGCCAGCACCAGTAGCGGGAGGGCCGCCGAGCAGTACTTC
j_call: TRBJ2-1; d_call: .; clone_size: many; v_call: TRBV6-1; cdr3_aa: CASSPGRRLEQFF; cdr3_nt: TGTGCCAGCAGCCCGGGTAGGCGGCTCGAGCAGTTCTTC
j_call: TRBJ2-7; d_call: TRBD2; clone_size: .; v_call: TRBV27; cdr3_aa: CASRSYGAGEVNEQYF; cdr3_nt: TGTGCCAGCAGATCCTACGGAGCGGGAGAGGTAAACGAGCAGTACTTC
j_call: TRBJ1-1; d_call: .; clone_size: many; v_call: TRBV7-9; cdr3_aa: CASSSDLPLNTEAFF; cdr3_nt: TGTGCCAGCAGCTCAGATCTGCCCCTGAACACTGAAGCTTTCTTT
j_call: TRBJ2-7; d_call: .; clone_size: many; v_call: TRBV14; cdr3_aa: CASSHEVEQYF; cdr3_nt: TGTGCCAGCAGCCACGAGGTCGAGCAGTACTTC
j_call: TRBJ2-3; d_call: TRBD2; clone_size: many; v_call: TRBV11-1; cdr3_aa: CASSPQTSGITDTQYF; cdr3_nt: TGTGCCAGCAGCCCTCAGACTAGCGGAATTACAGATACGCAGTATTTT
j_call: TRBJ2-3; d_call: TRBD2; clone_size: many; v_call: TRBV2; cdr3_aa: CASSVTSGSTDTQYF; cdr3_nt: TGTGCCAGCAGCGTAACTAGCGGGAGTACAGATACGCAGTATTTT
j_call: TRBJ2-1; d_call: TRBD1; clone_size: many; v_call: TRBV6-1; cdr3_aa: CASRSTGFNEQFF; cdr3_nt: TGTGCCAGCAGATCGACAGGGTTCAATGAGCAGTTCTTC
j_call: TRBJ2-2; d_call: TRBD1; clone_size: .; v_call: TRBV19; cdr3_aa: CASSITGGNTGELFF; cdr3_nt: TGTGCCAGTAGTATCACAGGGGGAAACACCGGGGAGCTGTTTTTT
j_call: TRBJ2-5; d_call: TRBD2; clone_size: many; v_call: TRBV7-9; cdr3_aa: CASSWALAGSGETQYF; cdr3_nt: TGTGCCAGCAGCTGGGCCCTAGCGGGATCAGGAGAGACCCAGTACTTC
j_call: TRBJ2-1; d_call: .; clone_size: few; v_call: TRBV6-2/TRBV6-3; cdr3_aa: CASSYGQRNDEQFF; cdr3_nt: TGTGCCAGCAGTTACGGACAAAGAAACGATGAGCAGTTCTTC
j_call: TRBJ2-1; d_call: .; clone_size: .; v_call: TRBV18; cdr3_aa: CASSPIISYNEQFF; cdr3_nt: TGTGCCAGCTCACCAATTATCTCCTACAATGAGCAGTTCTTC
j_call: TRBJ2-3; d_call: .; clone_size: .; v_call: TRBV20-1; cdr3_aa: CSATADRGTQYF; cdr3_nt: TGCAGTGCTACAGCGGACCGAGGTACGCAGTATTTT
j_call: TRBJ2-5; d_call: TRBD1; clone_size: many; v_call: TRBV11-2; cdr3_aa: CASSPRTGRETQYF; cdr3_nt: TGTGCCAGCAGCCCACGGACAGGGAGGGAGACCCAGTACTTC
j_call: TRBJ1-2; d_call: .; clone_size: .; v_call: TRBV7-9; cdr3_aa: CASSFQLGYTF; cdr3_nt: TGTGCCAGCAGCTTCCAATTAGGCTACACCTTC
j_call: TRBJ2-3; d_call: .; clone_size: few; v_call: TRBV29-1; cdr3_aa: CSSRRSTDTQYF; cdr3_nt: TGCAGCAGTAGACGGAGCACAGATACGCAGTATTTT
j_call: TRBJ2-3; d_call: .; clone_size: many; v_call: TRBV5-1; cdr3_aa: CASSLRAGDTQYF; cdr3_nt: TGCGCCAGCAGCTTGAGGGCGGGAGATACGCAGTATTTT
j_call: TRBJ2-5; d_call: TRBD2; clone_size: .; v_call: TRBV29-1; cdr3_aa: CSVRGTTKETQYF; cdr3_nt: TGCAGCGTCCGAGGGACTACTAAAGAGACCCAGTACTTC
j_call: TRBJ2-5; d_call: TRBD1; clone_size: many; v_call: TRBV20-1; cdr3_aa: CSARVGSRGRETQYF; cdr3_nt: TGCAGTGCTAGAGTGGGTAGCAGGGGGCGAGAGACCCAGTACTTC
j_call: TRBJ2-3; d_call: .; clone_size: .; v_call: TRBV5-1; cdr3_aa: CASSSGQRTDTQYF; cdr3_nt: TGCGCCAGCAGCTCCGGACAGCGGACAGATACGCAGTATTTT
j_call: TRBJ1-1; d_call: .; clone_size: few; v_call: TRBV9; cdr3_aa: CASSVGGGMNTEAFF; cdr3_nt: TGTGCCAGCAGCGTAGGTGGAGGCATGAACACTGAAGCTTTCTTT
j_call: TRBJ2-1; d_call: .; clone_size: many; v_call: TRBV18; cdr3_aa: CASSPEGATGHEQFF; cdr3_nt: TGTGCCAGCTCACCGGAGGGGGCCACGGGGCATGAGCAGTTCTTC
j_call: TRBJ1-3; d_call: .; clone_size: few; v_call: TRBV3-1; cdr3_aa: CASSRGERSGNTIYF; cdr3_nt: TGTGCCAGCAGCCGGGGGGAGAGGTCTGGAAACACCATATATTTT
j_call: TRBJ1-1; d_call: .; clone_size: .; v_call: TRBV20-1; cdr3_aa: CSASDGGNTEAFF; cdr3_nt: TGCAGTGCTTCCGATGGGGGGAACACTGAAGCTTTCTTT
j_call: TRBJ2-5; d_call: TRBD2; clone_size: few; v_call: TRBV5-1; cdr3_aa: CASSLGASGSQETQYF; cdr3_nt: TGCGCCAGCAGCTTGGGGGCTAGCGGGAGTCAAGAGACCCAGTACTTC
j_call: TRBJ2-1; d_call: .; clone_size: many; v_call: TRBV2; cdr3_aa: CASSLTSSEQFF; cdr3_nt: TGTGCCAGCAGTCTTACGTCGAGTGAGCAGTTCTTC
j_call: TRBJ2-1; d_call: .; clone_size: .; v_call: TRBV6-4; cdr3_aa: CASGIRVHNEQFF; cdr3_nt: TGTGCCTCCGGAATTCGGGTACACAATGAGCAGTTCTTC
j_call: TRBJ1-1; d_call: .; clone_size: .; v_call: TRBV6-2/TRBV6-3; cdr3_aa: CASSVQAEAFF; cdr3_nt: TGTGCCAGCAGTGTACAGGCCGAAGCTTTCTTT
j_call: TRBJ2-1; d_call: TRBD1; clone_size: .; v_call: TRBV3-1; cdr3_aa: CASSLAFEAGGGFPNNEQFF; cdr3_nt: TGTGCCAGCAGCCTTGCTTTCGAGGCAGGGGGTGGGTTTCCCAACAATGAGCAGTTCTTC
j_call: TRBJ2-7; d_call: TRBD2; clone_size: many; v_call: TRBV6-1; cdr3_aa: CASGLAGPDEQYF; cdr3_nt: TGTGCCAGCGGACTAGCGGGACCGGACGAGCAGTACTTC
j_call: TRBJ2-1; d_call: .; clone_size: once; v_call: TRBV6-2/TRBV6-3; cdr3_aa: CASSYSELGRGNEQFF; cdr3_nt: TGTGCCAGCAGTTACTCGGAGCTAGGTCGAGGCAATGAGCAGTTCTTC